Detailed here is one TCR beta chain. These data come from a study of blood T cell repertoires in COVID-19. In the original processing: Amplifying reference gene primers gave estimates of nucleated cell counts. Sequencing used immunoSEQ multiplex PCR; TCRdb keeps in-frame clones, though not all of them. From that table come the V and J calls and clone size; the DNA was used to work out D and trimming. The data show more than 100,000 clones, approximately 83% seen once. The CDR3 spans 14 residues. Unmatched junction bases numbered 6, after V lost 5 bases and J lost 2 bases. Germline loops: CDR1 SGHAT, CDR2 FQNNGV.

Specimen: peripheral blood. The V and J genes are TRBV11-2 and TRBJ2-7, with 7 bases that match TRBD1. The receptor was derived from a man aged 80 or over with acute or convalescent COVID-19. CDR3 in DNA: TGTGCCAGCAGCCCCTGGACAGGAACCTACGAGCAGTACTTC. Protein sequence: CASSPWTGTYEQYF.